This T cell receptor beta chain was sequenced in a study of blood T cell repertoires in COVID-19. Study overall: COVID-19 samples, acute and convalescent, were from the United States, Italy and Spain. In each case, the material was cDNA or gDNA derived from T cells, B-cell-depleted T cells, or PBMCs.

This clone was picked up a small number of times. The protocol was immunoSEQ multiplex PCR, while the TCRdb copy is restricted to in-frame clones and leaves out a portion. The top ten hold about 2% of the sample, which has about 120,000 clones, around 78% seen once. The germline V gene encodes CDR1 SGHTA and CDR2 FQGNSA. The CDR3 covers 15 residues. Trimming took 0 bases from V and 2 from J, leaving 10 bases between them. V is TRBV7-2 and J is TRBJ1-2; D is unresolved. The sequencing input was peripheral blood. This sequence originates from a man in his sixties or seventies with acute or convalescent COVID-19. CDR3 sequence: CASSLARPVNYGYTF. CDR3 DNA: TGTGCCAGCAGCTTAGCGCGTCCGGTGAACTATGGCTACACCTTC.